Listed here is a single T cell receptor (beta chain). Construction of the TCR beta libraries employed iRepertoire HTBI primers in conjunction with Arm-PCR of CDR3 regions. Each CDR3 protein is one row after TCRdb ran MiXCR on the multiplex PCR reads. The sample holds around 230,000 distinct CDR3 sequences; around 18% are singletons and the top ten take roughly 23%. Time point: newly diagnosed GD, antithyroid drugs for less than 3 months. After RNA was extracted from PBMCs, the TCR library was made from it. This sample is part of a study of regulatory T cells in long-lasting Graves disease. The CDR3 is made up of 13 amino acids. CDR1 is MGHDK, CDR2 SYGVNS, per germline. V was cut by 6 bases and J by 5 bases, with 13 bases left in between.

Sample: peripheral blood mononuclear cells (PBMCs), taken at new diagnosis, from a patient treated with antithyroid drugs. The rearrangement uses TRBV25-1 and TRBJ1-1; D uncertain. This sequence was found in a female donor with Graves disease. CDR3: CASRLGGRTEAFF. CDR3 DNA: TGTGCCAGCAGACTTGGAGGGCGGACTGAAGCTTTCTTT.